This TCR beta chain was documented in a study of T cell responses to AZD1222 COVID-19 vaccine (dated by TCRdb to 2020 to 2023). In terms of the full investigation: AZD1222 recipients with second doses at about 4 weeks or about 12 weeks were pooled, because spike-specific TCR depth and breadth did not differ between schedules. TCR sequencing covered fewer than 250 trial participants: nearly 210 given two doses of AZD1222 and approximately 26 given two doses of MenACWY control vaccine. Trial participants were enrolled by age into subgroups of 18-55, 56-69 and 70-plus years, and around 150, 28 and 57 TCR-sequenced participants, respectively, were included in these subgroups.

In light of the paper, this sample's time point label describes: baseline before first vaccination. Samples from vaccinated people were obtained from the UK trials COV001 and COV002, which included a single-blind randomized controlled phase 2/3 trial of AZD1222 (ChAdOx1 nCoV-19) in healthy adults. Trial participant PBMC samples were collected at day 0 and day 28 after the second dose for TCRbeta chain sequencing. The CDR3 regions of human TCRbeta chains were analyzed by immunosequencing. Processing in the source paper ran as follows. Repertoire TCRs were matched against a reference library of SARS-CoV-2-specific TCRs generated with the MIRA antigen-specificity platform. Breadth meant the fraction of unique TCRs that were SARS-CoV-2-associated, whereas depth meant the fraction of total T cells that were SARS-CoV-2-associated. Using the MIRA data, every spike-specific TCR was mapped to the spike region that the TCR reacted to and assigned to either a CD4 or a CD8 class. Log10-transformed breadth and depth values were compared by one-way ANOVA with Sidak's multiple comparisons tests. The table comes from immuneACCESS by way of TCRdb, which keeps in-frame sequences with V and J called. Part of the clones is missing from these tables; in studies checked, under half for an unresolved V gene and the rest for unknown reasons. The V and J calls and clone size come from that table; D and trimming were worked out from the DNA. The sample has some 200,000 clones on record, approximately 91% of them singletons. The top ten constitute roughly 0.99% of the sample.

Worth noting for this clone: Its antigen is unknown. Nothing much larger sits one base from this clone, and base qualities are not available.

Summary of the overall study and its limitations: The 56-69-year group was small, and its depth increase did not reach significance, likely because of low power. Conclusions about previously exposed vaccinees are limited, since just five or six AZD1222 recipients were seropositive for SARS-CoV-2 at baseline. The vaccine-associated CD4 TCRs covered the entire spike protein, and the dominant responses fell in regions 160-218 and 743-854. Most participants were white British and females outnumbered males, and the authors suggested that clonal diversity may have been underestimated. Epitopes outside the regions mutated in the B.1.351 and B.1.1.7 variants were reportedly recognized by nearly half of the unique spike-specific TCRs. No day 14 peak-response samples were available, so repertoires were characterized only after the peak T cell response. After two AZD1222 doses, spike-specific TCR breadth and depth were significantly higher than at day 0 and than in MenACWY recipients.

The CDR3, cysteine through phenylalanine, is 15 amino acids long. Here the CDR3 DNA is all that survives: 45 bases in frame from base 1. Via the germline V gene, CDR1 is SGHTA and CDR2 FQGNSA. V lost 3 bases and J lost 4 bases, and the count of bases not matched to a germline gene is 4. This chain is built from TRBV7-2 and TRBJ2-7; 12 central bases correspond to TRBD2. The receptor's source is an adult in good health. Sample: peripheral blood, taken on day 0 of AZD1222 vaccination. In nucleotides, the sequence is TGTGCCAGCAGCTTTGAGCTAGCGGGAGGGTACGAGCAGTACTTC. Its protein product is CASSFELAGGYEQYF.